One and the same sample provided the 24 T cell receptor beta chains below, sequenced in a study of early T cells in non-severe SARS-CoV-2 infection. TCRdb recomputed calls from the 5' RACE reads with MiXCR, one row per CDR3 protein. The sample lists 45,000 to 50,000 distinct CDR3 sequences, around 6.5% occurring once. This specimen consisted of whole blood, obtained at baseline. The receptors were gathered from an adult who was a healthcare worker with PCR-confirmed SARS-CoV-2 infection or an uninfected control (not recorded which).

This clonotype was counted ten times or more. The J gene is TRBJ2-2, the V gene TRBV4-3; 10 bases map to TRBD1. The V segment lost 0 bases and the J segment 7 bases; nucleotides outside the gene matches: 11. The CDR3 runs 18 residues. The germline V gene has CDR1 LGHNA and CDR2 YSLEER. The CDR3 DNA sequence: TGCGCCAGCAGCCAAGAACTCGTAGACAGGGGGCAGGGCGGGGAGCTGTTTTTT. This gives the protein CASSQELVDRGQGGELFF.

V is TRBV7-6 and J is TRBJ1-2; D gene ambiguous. CDR3 length: 13 residues. Per germline, CDR1 SGHVS and CDR2 FNYEAQ. Trimming pared 1 base from V and 4 bases from J, leaving 7 bases between. CDR3 bases: TGTGCCAGCAGCTTAGAGGAGATCTATGGCTACACCTTC. This codes for CASSLEEIYGYTF.

V and J are TRBV20-1 and TRBJ1-5, with TRBD1 identical over 7 bases. Trimming removed 1 base from V and 6 bases from J; junction bases left unmatched: 9. The CDR3 runs to 15 residues. CDR1 is DFQATT and CDR2 is SNEGSKA in the germline V gene (reference sequence). The CDR3 DNA is TGCAGTGCTAGAGTCGCCGACAGGGCGGGTCAGCCCCAGCATTTT. Translation gives CSARVADRAGQPQHF.

In its sample, this clonotype was seen a few times. The chain uses TRBV4-2 and TRBJ2-7, with D perhaps matching TRBD1 (6 bases). Trimming took 0 bases from V and 2 from J, leaving 11 bases between them. The CDR3 spans 15 residues. Germline V gene lookup returns CDR1 LGHNA and CDR2 YNFKEQ. In nucleotides, the CDR3 is TGTGCCAGCAGCCAAGATGGGGGCAGGACCTACGAGCAGTACTTC. Translation gives CASSQDGGRTYEQYF.

V usage is TRBV4-1 and J usage is TRBJ2-7, with a weak D call TRBD1 (5 bases). CDR3 size: 15 residues. The V gene lost 1 base and the J gene lost 0 bases, with 10 bases spanning the gap. Per the germline V gene, CDR1 is MGHRA and CDR2 is YSYEKL. CDR3 in amino acids: CASSQGGGSSYEQYF. The CDR3 DNA reads as TGCGCCAGCAGCCAAGGGGGCGGCAGCTCCTACGAGCAGTACTTC.

At least ten counts were recorded for this clonotype. V gene TRBV28 combines with J gene TRBJ2-1; tentative D call: TRBD1 (5 bases). Germline-derived CDR1 and CDR2 are MDHEN and SYDVKM. The CDR3 runs to 13 residues. Deletions cut 4 bases from V and 4 bases from J, with 8 bases between. The CDR3 DNA follows: TGTGCCAGCAGTTACCAGGGATACAATGAGCAGTTCTTC. Protein sequence: CASSYQGYNEQFF.

The chain carries TRBV9 and TRBJ2-7, with 7 bases matching TRBD1. The CDR3 contains 15 residues. Germline loops: CDR1 SGDLS, CDR2 YYNGEE. The junction had 7 bases not matched to a gene; V was cut back by 4 bases and J by 0 bases. CDR3 loop: CASSLRDSSSYEQYF. CDR3 DNA sequence: TGTGCCAGCAGCCTCCGGGACAGTAGCTCCTACGAGCAGTACTTC.

This clonotype has ten or more counts. The chain couples TRBV19 to TRBJ1-5; 9 bases match TRBD1. This CDR3 is built from 17 residues. V was pared by 9 bases and J by 1 base, with 13 bases of the junction left unmatched. Per the germline V gene, CDR1 is LNHDA and CDR2 is SQIVND (reference sequence). The CDR3 bases are TGTGCCAGCGCACCGGGACAGGGTTTCGGGAGCAATCAGCCCCAGCATTTT. Amino acids: CASAPGQGFGSNQPQHF.

In its sample, this clonotype was seen many times. The V call is TRBV6-6, the J call TRBJ1-5; 9 nucleotides align to TRBD1. V shed 4 bases, J shed 3 bases, and the junction held 4 bases outside the gene matches. The germline CDR1 and CDR2 sequences are MNHNY and SVGAGI (reference sequence). The CDR3 length is 15 residues. For the CDR3, the DNA is TGTGCCAGCAGTTGGACAGGGGCCTACAATCAGCCCCAGCATTTT. Translating it yields CASSWTGAYNQPQHF.

In its sample, this clonotype was seen many times. The chain combines TRBV6-1 with TRBJ2-4, with D possibly being TRBD1 (5 bases). Germline V gene lookup returns CDR1 MNHNS and CDR2 SASEGT. The CDR3 totals 12 residues. Trimming took off 7 bases at V and 1 base at J, with 5 bases between the two ends. DNA of the CDR3: TGTGCCAGCAAGGGGGCCAAAAACATTCAGTACTTC. This translates into CASKGAKNIQYF.

This clonotype has just a few counts. The V call is TRBV6-2 or TRBV6-3, the J call TRBJ2-3; D possibly corresponds to TRBD2 (5 bases). In germline, CDR1 is MNHEY, CDR2 SVGEGT. Trimming pared 6 bases from V and 0 bases from J, leaving 13 bases between. CDR3 length: 15 amino acids. As DNA, the CDR3 is TGTGCCAGCAGCCCCGGGGAGTCTAGCACAGATACGCAGTATTTT. Encoded protein: CASSPGESSTDTQYF.

In this sample, this clonotype turned up many times. The chain has TRBV19 and TRBJ2-5; perhaps TRBD2 as D (6 bases). The V gene lost 4 bases and the J gene lost 0 bases, with 6 bases spanning the gap. The CDR3 consists of 13 residues. Germline V lookup: CDR1 LNHDA, CDR2 SQIVND (reference sequence). CDR3 DNA: TGTGCCAGTAGTAGGACTAACCAAGAGACCCAGTACTTC. This gives the protein CASSRTNQETQYF. The full variable domain, with the rest looked up from reference TRBV19 and TRBJ2-5, is DGGITQSPKYLFRKEGQNVTLSCEQNLNHDAMYWYRQDPGQGLRLIYYSQIVNDFQKGDIAEGYSVSREKKESFPLTVTSAQKNPTAFYLCASSRTNQETQYFGPGTRLLVL.

Many counts were recorded for this clonotype. The genes are TRBV12-3 or TRBV12-4 and TRBJ1-5; possible D gene TRBD1, 6 bases. CDR3 length: 15 residues. V was cut by 3 bases and J by 6 bases, with 15 bases left in between. The CDR3 loop is CASSFRLQGSQPQHF. The CDR3 DNA reads TGTGCCAGCAGTTTTCGGTTACAGGGAAGTCAGCCCCAGCATTTT.

This clonotype was detected many times. The genes are TRBV7-6 and TRBJ2-3; weak D call: TRBD1 (5 bases). V shed 6 bases and J shed 5 bases, with 9 bases lying between them. From germline, CDR1 is SGHVS and CDR2 FNYEAQ. The CDR3 has 12 residues. Here the CDR3 DNA reads TGTGCCAGCAGTTCAAGGGGAGATACGCAGTATTTT. Its protein product is CASSSRGDTQYF. Using reference TRBV7-6 and TRBJ2-3 for the parts outside the CDR3, the full variable domain is GAGVSQSPRYKVTKRGQDVALRCDPISGHVSLYWYRQALGQGPEFLTYFNYEAQQDKSGLPNDRFSAERPEGSISTLTIQRTEQRDSAMYRCASSSRGDTQYFGPGTRLTVL.

This clonotype has more than one count but fewer than ten. The chain couples TRBV6-5 to TRBJ2-6; D remains unclear. The CDR3 length is 17 residues. From germline, CDR1 is MNHEY and CDR2 SVGAGI. V shed 2 bases and J shed 0 bases, with 11 bases lying between them. CDR3 sequence reads: CASSYVGSGSGANVLTF. The CDR3 nucleotides are TGTGCCAGCAGTTACGTCGGCTCCGGCTCTGGGGCCAACGTCCTGACTTTC.

Regarding this clonotype: The germline gene is not matched at one end of the junction; a read error may be the cause. The V call is TRBV7-2, the J call TRBJ2-5; TRBD1 matches 8 bases. Germline loops: CDR1 SGHTA, CDR2 FQGNSA. The CDR3 is made up of 15 amino acids. The CDR3 DNA sequence: TGTGCCAACAGCTCCCGACAGGGGTCATGGGAGACCCAGTACTTC. Translating gives CANSSRQGSWETQYF.

This clonotype came up a few times. The V call is TRBV6-5, the J call TRBJ2-7; D perhaps matches TRBD2 (6 bases). V was shortened by 7 bases and J by 5 bases, with 18 bases between the two germline ends. Germline loops: CDR1 MNHEY, CDR2 SVGAGI. The CDR3 contains 14 residues. CDR3 bases: TGTGCCAGCACCCCACGGGGGAGGCCCCACGAGCAGTACTTC. Its protein product is CASTPRGRPHEQYF.

This clonotype was counted at least ten times. The rearrangement links TRBV18 to TRBJ1-5; D possibly corresponds to TRBD1 (5 bases). This CDR3 contains 15 residues. Germline loops: CDR1 KGHSH, CDR2 LQKENI. Trimming removed 0 bases at V and 5 bases at J, with 11 bases between. For the CDR3, the DNA is TGTGCCAGCTCACCACCCGGGGGGATTCATCAGCCCCAGCATTTT. It codes for CASSPPGGIHQPQHF. The whole variable domain, filled in from reference TRBV18 and TRBJ1-5, reads NAGVMQNPRHLVRRRGQEARLRCSPMKGHSHVYWYRQLPEEGLKFMVYLQKENIIDESGMPKERFSAEFPKEGPSILRIQQVVRGDSAAYFCASSPPGGIHQPQHFGDGTRLSIL.

This clonotype was detected only a few times. The rearrangement links TRBV20-1 to TRBJ1-1, with 9 bases that match TRBD1. The V gene end was trimmed by 4 bases and the J gene end by 1 base; junction bases not matched to a gene: 4. The CDR3 runs 14 residues. Germline CDR1 is DFQATT and CDR2 is SNEGSKA (reference sequence). The DNA for the CDR3 is TGCAGTGCTATACCGGGACAGGGGAACACTGAAGCTTTCTTT. It yields the protein CSAIPGQGNTEAFF.

In this sample, this clonotype turned up a few times. The gene calls are TRBV4-1 and TRBJ2-1; D unclear. Looked up from germline, CDR1 is MGHRA and CDR2 is YSYEKL. With 0 bases removed from V and 3 bases from J, the gap between germline ends came to 15 bases. The CDR3 extends over 17 amino acids. CDR3 sequence (DNA): TGCGCCAGCAGCCAAGAGCAAGGCAGGTCTATCTACAATGAGCAGTTCTTC. Residues: CASSQEQGRSIYNEQFF.

This clonotype occurred many times. This chain connects TRBV12-3 or TRBV12-4 to TRBJ2-1; 7 nucleotides align to TRBD1. This CDR3 contains 13 residues. The V and J ends lost 8 bases and 6 bases, in that order; junction bases with no gene match: 7. The CDR3 nucleotides read TGTGCCAGCGGATATGGGACAGTCAATGAGCAGTTCTTC. This gives the protein CASGYGTVNEQFF.

This clonotype was counted a few times. CDR3: CASSTAGTYEQYF. CDR3 coding DNA: TGTGCCAGCAGCACAGCGGGGACTTACGAGCAGTACTTC. The rearrangement uses TRBV11-2 and TRBJ2-7; 7 bases agree with TRBD2. This CDR3 is 13 amino acids long. With V trimmed by 5 bases and J by 4 bases, 5 bases remained unmatched. Germline V CDR1 and CDR2: SGHAT, FQNNGV.

Details on this clonotype: A much larger clone lies one base from this, so it may be a read error. V and J are TRBV5-1 and TRBJ2-3, with TRBD2 as a possible D gene (5 bases). CDR1 and CDR2 (germline): SGHRS, YFSETQ. The CDR3 contains 14 residues. The CDR3: CASTPGGGGDMQYF. Here the CDR3 DNA reads TGCGCCAGCACCCCGGGCGGAGGAGGAGATATGCAGTATTTT.

This clonotype was seen many times. The chain joins TRBV29-1 to TRBJ2-5; possible D gene TRBD1, 7 bases. The CDR3 has 15 amino acids. Germline loops: CDR1 SQVTM, CDR2 ANQGSEA. V lost 3 bases, J lost 5 bases, and 19 bases lay in between. The DNA of the CDR3 is TGCAGCGTTGACAGGTCAGGGGGAGGAAGGGAGACCCAGTACTTC. Its protein is CSVDRSGGGRETQYF. The full variable domain, completed using reference TRBV29-1 and TRBJ2-5, is SAVISQKPSRDICQRGTSLTIQCQVDSQVTMMFWYRQQPGQSLTLIATANQGSEATYESGFVIDKFPISRPNLTFSTLTVSNMSPEDSSIYLCSVDRSGGGRETQYFGPGTRLLVL.